Shown below are 21 T cell receptor beta chains from a single sample sequenced in a study of technical replicates of blood from a few donors. Clones were read by immunoSEQ multiplex PCR, and TCRdb kept only the in-frame ones, dropping some. The table lists more than 65,000 clones, about 97% of them singletons. Sequenced material: T cells isolated from PBMCs. These receptors came from a human donor in good health.

The chain recombines TRBV9 with TRBJ1-1; D gene uncertain. Germline lookup yields CDR1 SGDLS and CDR2 YYNGEE. The CDR3 has 14 residues. Trimming cost V 3 bases and J 1 base, with 10 bases left between them. The CDR3 loop reads CASSGSTWNTEAFF. CDR3 in DNA: TGTGCCAGCAGCGGGTCTACCTGGAACACTGAAGCTTTCTTT.

This sequence joins TRBV11-2 and TRBJ1-2; D uncertain. In germline, CDR1 is SGHAT, CDR2 FQNNGV. There are 13 residues in the CDR3. Trimming took off 8 bases at V and 4 bases at J, with 14 bases between the two ends. The chain's CDR3 is CASGFAVGYGYTF. Written as DNA, the CDR3 is TGTGCCAGCGGTTTTGCGGTAGGCTATGGCTACACCTTC.

This chain links TRBV11-2 with TRBJ2-5; 9 nucleotides align to TRBD1. The CDR3 contains 14 residues. After removal of 6 bases from V and 5 bases from J, the junction contained 7 bases not matched to a gene. From germline, CDR1 is SGHAT and CDR2 FQNNGV. In DNA, the CDR3 is TGTGCCAGCAGGGACGGGACAGGGTGGGAGACCCAGTACTTC. This gives the protein CASRDGTGWETQYF.

The chain has TRBV4-3 and TRBJ1-4; no definite D call. CDR3 size: 15 residues. Germline V gene sequence: CDR1 LGHNA, CDR2 YSLEER. The V gene lost 1 base and the J gene lost 6 bases, with 12 bases spanning the gap. CDR3: CASSQAGGRDEKLFF. DNA of the CDR3: TGCGCCAGCAGCCAAGCGGGAGGGCGCGATGAAAAACTGTTTTTT.

This clone appeared a single time. The rearrangement uses TRBV27 and TRBJ2-1; 7 nucleotides match TRBD2. V was clipped by 5 bases and J by 3 bases; unmatched bases: 10. The germline CDR1 and CDR2 sequences are MNHEY and SMNVEV (reference sequence). This CDR3 comprises 16 residues. This CDR3 is CASSPRKRGYYNEQFF. The CDR3 DNA sequence: TGTGCCAGCAGTCCGAGAAAGCGGGGTTACTACAATGAGCAGTTCTTC.

The chain has TRBV19 and TRBJ1-2; possibly TRBD1 for D (6 bases). V lost 4 bases and J 4 bases, leaving 13 bases between the germline ends. CDR1 and CDR2 (germline): LNHDA, SQIVND (reference sequence). There are 14 residues in the CDR3. The CDR3 sequence: CASSTRGQSYGYTF. Written as DNA, the CDR3 is TGTGCCAGTAGTACCAGAGGACAGAGCTATGGCTACACCTTC.

The genes are TRBV7-2 and TRBJ1-2; D is unclear. V was pared by 2 bases and J by 5 bases, with 6 bases between. Germline CDR1 is SGHTA and CDR2 is FQGNSA. The CDR3 loop spans 12 amino acids. CDR3 region: CASSLTRYGYTF. Here the CDR3 DNA reads TGTGCCAGCAGCTTAACTAGATATGGCTACACCTTC. Using reference TRBV7-2 and TRBJ1-2 for the parts outside the CDR3, the full variable domain is GAGVSQSPSNKVTEKGKDVELRCDPISGHTALYWYRQSLGQGLEFLIYFQGNSAPDKSGLPSDRFSAERTGGSVSTLTIQRTQQEDSAVYLCASSLTRYGYTFGSGTRLTVV.

The chain uses TRBV18 and TRBJ1-5, with D possibly TRBD1 on 5 matching bases. This CDR3 has 16 amino acids. Between the trimmed V and J ends, which lost 1 base and 3 bases, there was a span of 13 bases. Germline CDR1 is KGHSH and CDR2 is LQKENI. CDR3 DNA sequence: TGTGCCAGCTCACCACTCAGGGTAACGGACAATCAGCCCCAGCATTTT. Translation gives CASSPLRVTDNQPQHF.

The V and J genes are TRBV5-6 and TRBJ2-1; 8 bases are a match to TRBD2. Trimming cost V 4 bases and J 6 bases; bases outside gene matches: 12. CDR3 length: 16 amino acids. Germline V gene lookup returns CDR1 SGHDT and CDR2 YYEEEE. The CDR3 DNA follows: TGTGCCAGCAGCCGTGTGTCGGGAGGGTCGCTCAATGAGCAGTTCTTC. Translating it yields CASSRVSGGSLNEQFF.

V gene TRBV20-1 combines with J gene TRBJ1-2, with no clear D. Trimming took off 5 bases at V and 2 bases at J, with 6 bases between the two ends. This CDR3 has 11 residues. CDR1 and CDR2 from the germline V gene are DFQATT and SNEGSKA (reference sequence). The DNA of the CDR3 is TGCAGTGCTGAGGTGAACTATGGCTACACCTTC. Encoded protein: CSAEVNYGYTF.

V usage is TRBV11-2 and J usage is TRBJ2-7; tentatively, D is TRBD2 (5 bases). This CDR3 has 14 residues. The germline CDR1 and CDR2 sequences are SGHAT and FQNNGV. V was cut by 5 bases and J by 1 base, with 12 bases left in between. The CDR3 reads CASSPWTGSYEQYF. For the CDR3, the DNA is TGTGCCAGCAGCCCCTGGACGGGGTCCTACGAGCAGTACTTC.

The V and J genes are TRBV5-1 and TRBJ2-1, with 10 bases aligning to TRBD2. V shed 4 bases, J shed 4 bases, and the junction held 8 bases outside the gene matches. The CDR3 is made up of 16 amino acids. Germline V gives CDR1 SGHRS, CDR2 YFSETQ. The CDR3 sequence is CASSPPLAGVYNEQFF. The CDR3 region has the DNA TGCGCCAGCAGCCCCCCCCTAGCGGGGGTTTACAATGAGCAGTTCTTC.

This clone was picked up one time. The chain carries TRBV19 and TRBJ2-7; possibly TRBD2 for D (5 bases). The CDR3 runs to 12 residues. V was shortened by 4 bases and J by 5 bases, with 9 bases between the two germline ends. Germline CDR1 reads LNHDA; CDR2 reads SQIVND (reference sequence). In DNA form, the CDR3 reads TGTGCCAGTAGTACCGGAGGCCACGAGCAGTACTTC. Protein sequence: CASSTGGHEQYF.

This chain links TRBV9 with TRBJ1-1; D perhaps matches TRBD1 (5 bases). Between the trimmed V and J ends, which lost 7 bases and 2 bases, there was a span of 15 bases. The CDR3 contains 14 residues. CDR1 and CDR2 (germline): SGDLS, YYNGEE. The CDR3 nucleotides are TGTGCCAGCTCTTCTTGGGGGGGAAACACTGAAGCTTTCTTT. Amino acid sequence: CASSSWGGNTEAFF.

The rearrangement uses TRBV30 and TRBJ1-1, with a possible D match to TRBD1 (5 bases). The CDR3 totals 13 residues. The V end lost 5 bases, the J end lost 2 bases, and 12 bases lay between the germline ends. Germline assignment: CDR1 GTSNPN and CDR2 SVGIG (reference sequence). The CDR3 sequence: CAWAKGLNTEAFF. CDR3 DNA sequence: TGTGCCTGGGCGAAGGGGCTCAACACTGAAGCTTTCTTT.

This chain joins TRBV6-6 and TRBJ1-2, with 7 nucleotides matching TRBD1. The CDR3 runs 15 residues. V shed 8 bases and J 6 bases; nucleotides not matched to a gene: 15. The germline V gene has CDR1 MNHNY and CDR2 SVGAGI (reference sequence). The DNA for the CDR3 is TGTGCCAGCCGAAGGAGTAGGGACAGTGTTAATGGCTACACCTTC. Its protein is CASRRSRDSVNGYTF.

This clone was seen only once. This chain uses TRBV19 with TRBJ1-2; D is unresolved. CDR1 is LNHDA, CDR2 SQIVND, per germline (reference sequence). The CDR3 length is 14 residues. Trimming stripped 5 bases from V and 2 bases from J, with 12 bases between. CDR3 coding DNA: TGTGCCAGTAGTCCCCGGGTGGCCAACTATGGCTACACCTTC. Translated, it gives CASSPRVANYGYTF.

As regards this clone: One junction end does not reproduce the germline sequence, and a read error may be involved. The genes are TRBV7-9 and TRBJ2-1; D may be TRBD2 (5 bases). CDR1 and CDR2 from the germline V gene are SEHNR and FQNEAQ (reference sequence). CDR3 length: 14 amino acids. For the CDR3, the DNA is TGTGCCACCAGCCAGGCGGGCACCTACAATGAGCAGTTCTTC. As protein: CATSQAGTYNEQFF.

The rearrangement links TRBV19 to TRBJ2-7, with unresolved D. The CDR3 length is 13 residues. With 3 bases removed from V and 1 base from J, the gap between germline ends came to 7 bases. Germline V gene data show CDR1 as LNHDA and CDR2 as SQIVND (reference sequence). The CDR3 DNA reads TGTGCCAGTAGTATCTCCCCGTCCTACGAGCAGTACTTC. It encodes CASSISPSYEQYF. Combining the CDR3 with reference TRBV19 and TRBJ2-7 gives the whole variable domain DGGITQSPKYLFRKEGQNVTLSCEQNLNHDAMYWYRQDPGQGLRLIYYSQIVNDFQKGDIAEGYSVSREKKESFPLTVTSAQKNPTAFYLCASSISPSYEQYFGPGTRLTVT.

The chain employs TRBV6-5 and TRBJ1-4, with D maybe TRBD1 (5 bases). The CDR3 length is 15 residues. Germline V CDR1 and CDR2: MNHEY, SVGAGI. The V end lost 2 bases, the J end lost 2 bases, and 9 bases lay between the germline ends. The CDR3 sequence is CASSYGPGTNEKLFF. The CDR3 nucleotides are TGTGCCAGCAGTTACGGGCCAGGGACTAATGAAAAACTGTTTTTT.

The chain uses TRBV5-6 and TRBJ1-1, with 8 bases matching TRBD1. This CDR3 contains 19 residues. Germline V gives CDR1 SGHDT, CDR2 YYEEEE. Trimming at V came to 2 bases and at J to 1 base, leaving 16 bases not matched to a gene. CDR3 bases: TGTGCCAGCAGCTTACGTTATATACCAGGGGGCAGTACGAACACTGAAGCTTTCTTT. As protein: CASSLRYIPGGSTNTEAFF.